These T cell receptor beta chains were read from a single sample in a study of T-cell reconstitution after alpha-beta-depleted transplantation in children. Via MiXCR, TCRdb re-called the PCR reads, giving one row per CDR3 protein. The data show about 230,000 distinct CDR3 sequences, with approximately 10% seen just once and about 28% held by the top ten. This specimen was PBMCs, taken before TCRalphabeta/CD19-depleted stem cell transplant. The receptors stem from a child less than two years old with acute myeloid leukemia, due to receive a stem cell transplant. The conserved cysteine and the conserved F or W are not part of the CDR3 here.

cdr3_aa j_call v_call
ASSLRPGQGVNSPLH TRBJ1-6 TRBV5-1
SARGVGTNYYEQF TRBJ2-1 TRBV20-1
ASNPQANGYT TRBJ1-2 TRBV12-3/TRBV12-4
ASSQWGGNNEQY TRBJ2-7 TRBV4-2
ASSLVSGVGNTEAF TRBJ1-1 TRBV5-1
ASRMMNTEAF TRBJ1-1 TRBV27
ASKGLLDTQY TRBJ2-3 TRBV2
ASSQDERTNQETQY TRBJ2-5 TRBV3-1
ASSDDRFGNSPLH TRBJ1-6 TRBV10-1
SARALEGGTDTQY TRBJ2-3 TRBV20-1
ASSLWAANTGELF TRBJ2-2 TRBV12-3/TRBV12-4
AWDRGGENIQY TRBJ2-4 TRBV30
ASSYLGATNEKLF TRBJ1-4 TRBV6-5
ASSSNRGLDEKLF TRBJ1-4 TRBV5-4
ASSPQGAIAYEQY TRBJ2-7 TRBV18
ASSQSSPQREGRGTQY TRBJ2-5 TRBV23-1
ASSFRDRNTEAF TRBJ1-1 TRBV7-2
SARWGPYEQY TRBJ2-7 TRBV20-1
ASSLDLGGTGELF TRBJ2-2 TRBV11-2
ASSFVGGSRNEQF TRBJ2-1 TRBV5-1
ASGRDYGGEQY TRBJ2-7 TRBV14
ASSPQLVDTDTQY TRBJ2-3 TRBV3-1
ASSPGWGKNTEAF TRBJ1-1 TRBV5-1
ATSSGTRRTGELF TRBJ2-2 TRBV15
ASSPGTVNQPQH TRBJ1-5 TRBV12-3/TRBV12-4
SARDRARHLTGELF TRBJ2-2 TRBV20-1
ASRHPTLDYGHT TRBJ1-2 TRBV5-8
SAQGVRTYEQY TRBJ2-7 TRBV20-1
ASSRDDSYEQY TRBJ2-7 TRBV12-3/TRBV12-4
ASRHRPGQGGRAF TRBJ1-1 TRBV19
SAKGTFNQPQH TRBJ1-5 TRBV20-1
ASSPGTVGRLGYT TRBJ1-2 TRBV28
ASGLPQRNTEAF TRBJ1-1 TRBV28
ASSYFGTGNGYT TRBJ1-2 TRBV12-3/TRBV12-4
AWTGGDSNQPQH TRBJ1-5 TRBV30
ASSNPTGGNTGELF TRBJ2-2 TRBV7-8
ASSGGRSYEQY TRBJ2-7 TRBV2
ASSLNGGYEQY TRBJ2-7 TRBV7-9
ASSPTGGANQPQH TRBJ1-5 TRBV7-9
SARDGGPSSYEQY TRBJ2-7 TRBV20-1
ASSPQMAGWIAF TRBJ1-1 TRBV14
ASSQKGVGGTQY TRBJ2-5 TRBV14